These 8 T cell receptor beta chains originate from one sample sequenced in a study of T cell repertoires in cytomegalovirus infection. TCRdb recomputed calls from the reads with MiXCR, one row per CDR3 protein. There are about 150,000 distinct CDR3 sequences in the sample; around a quarter occur only once, and approximately 11% lies in the top ten. Sample: PBMCs. The receptors derive from a human donor in good health (CMV status not recorded). Some clones in this sample may be carry-over from other donors' samples.

The sample holds a few counts of this clonotype. V and J are TRBV11-2 and TRBJ1-2; 8 nucleotides line up with TRBD1. This CDR3 spans 12 amino acids. Germline V lookup: CDR1 SGHAT, CDR2 FQNNGV. Germline trimming cut 8 bases from V and 5 bases from J; bases unmatched to any gene: 4. The DNA for the CDR3 is TGTGCCAGCGTACAGGGGGATTATGGCTACACCTTC. It yields the protein CASVQGDYGYTF.

This clonotype was seen many times. The rearrangement uses TRBV7-2 and TRBJ2-3; no clear D gene. This CDR3 comprises 11 residues. Germline V gene sequence: CDR1 SGHTA, CDR2 FQGNSA. V lost 2 bases, J lost 11 bases, and 8 bases lay in between. The CDR3 nucleotides are TGTGCCAGCAGCTTAATGGGCGGGCAGTATTTT. Translating gives CASSLMGGQYF.

In this sample, this clonotype turned up a few times. The chain couples TRBV7-9 to TRBJ2-7; D is unclear. Per the germline V gene, CDR1 is SEHNR and CDR2 is FQNEAQ (reference sequence). This CDR3 has 12 residues. Trimming took 5 bases from V and 6 from J, leaving 11 bases between them. CDR3: CASSQDGVEQYF. The CDR3 nucleotides are TGTGCCAGCAGCCAGGACGGAGTCGAGCAGTACTTC.

This chain links TRBV12-3 or TRBV12-4 with TRBJ2-5, with D maybe TRBD2 (5 bases). The CDR3 totals 12 residues. The V end was cut by 4 bases, the J end by 5 bases, with 8 bases between. The CDR3 sequence: CASSSSIETQYF. The CDR3 DNA is TGTGCCAGCAGTTCTAGCATTGAGACCCAGTACTTC.

V is TRBV9 and J is TRBJ2-7; 9 positions agree with TRBD2. Germline trimming cut 2 bases from V and 6 bases from J; bases unmatched to any gene: 12. Per the germline V gene, CDR1 is SGDLS and CDR2 is YYNGEE. The CDR3 has 16 residues. CDR3 loop: CASSVSPTSAGGEQYF. In DNA form, the CDR3 reads TGTGCCAGCAGCGTCTCCCCAACCTCAGCGGGGGGCGAGCAGTACTTC. The entire variable domain, with the rest obtained from reference TRBV9 and TRBJ2-7, is as follows: DSGVTQTPKHLITATGQRVTLRCSPRSGDLSVYWYQQSLDQGLQFLIQYYNGEERAKGNILERFSAQQFPDLHSELNLSSLELGDSALYFCASSVSPTSAGGEQYFGPGTRLTVT.

This clonotype was recorded at least ten times. The chain links TRBV7-9 to TRBJ1-2; TRBD1 is a possible D gene (6 bases). V dropped 5 bases and J dropped 2 bases, with 12 bases sitting between them. The germline gives CDR1 SEHNR, CDR2 FQNEAQ (reference sequence). CDR3 length: 14 amino acids. CDR3 coding DNA: TGTGCCAGCAGCCCAACAGGGTCGAACTATGGCTACACCTTC. It translates to CASSPTGSNYGYTF.

The chain links TRBV3-1 to TRBJ1-6, with D unclear. The V and J ends lost 1 base and 9 bases respectively, with 10 bases between them. The CDR3 is 14 amino acids. The V gene's germline CDR1 is LGHDT and CDR2 YNNKEL (reference sequence). The CDR3 coding sequence is TGTGCCAGCAGCCAAGTTTCGGGTGGTTCACCCCTCCACTTT. Translation gives CASSQVSGGSPLHF.

The chain recombines TRBV15 with TRBJ1-6, with a weak D call TRBD1 (6 bases). Trimming left V 0 bases short and J 9 bases short, with 9 bases between. Looked up from germline, CDR1 is LNHNV and CDR2 is YYDKDF (reference sequence). The CDR3 covers 14 residues. The CDR3 loop is CATSRDRGSSPLHF. The CDR3 region has the DNA TGTGCCACCAGCAGAGATAGGGGGAGTTCACCCCTCCACTTT.